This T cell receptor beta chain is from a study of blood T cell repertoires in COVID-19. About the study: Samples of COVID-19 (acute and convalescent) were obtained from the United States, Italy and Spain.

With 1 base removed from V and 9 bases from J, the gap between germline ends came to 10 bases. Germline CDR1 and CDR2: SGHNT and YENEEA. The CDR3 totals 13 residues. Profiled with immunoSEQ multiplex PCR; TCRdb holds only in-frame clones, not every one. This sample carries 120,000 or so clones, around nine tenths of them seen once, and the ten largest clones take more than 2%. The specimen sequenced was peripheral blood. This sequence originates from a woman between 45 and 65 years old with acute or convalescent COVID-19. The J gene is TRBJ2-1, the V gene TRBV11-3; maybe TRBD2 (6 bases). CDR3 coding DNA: TGTGCCAGCAGCTTAGCGGGAGCTGGTGAGCAGTTCTTC. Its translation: CASSLAGAGEQFF.